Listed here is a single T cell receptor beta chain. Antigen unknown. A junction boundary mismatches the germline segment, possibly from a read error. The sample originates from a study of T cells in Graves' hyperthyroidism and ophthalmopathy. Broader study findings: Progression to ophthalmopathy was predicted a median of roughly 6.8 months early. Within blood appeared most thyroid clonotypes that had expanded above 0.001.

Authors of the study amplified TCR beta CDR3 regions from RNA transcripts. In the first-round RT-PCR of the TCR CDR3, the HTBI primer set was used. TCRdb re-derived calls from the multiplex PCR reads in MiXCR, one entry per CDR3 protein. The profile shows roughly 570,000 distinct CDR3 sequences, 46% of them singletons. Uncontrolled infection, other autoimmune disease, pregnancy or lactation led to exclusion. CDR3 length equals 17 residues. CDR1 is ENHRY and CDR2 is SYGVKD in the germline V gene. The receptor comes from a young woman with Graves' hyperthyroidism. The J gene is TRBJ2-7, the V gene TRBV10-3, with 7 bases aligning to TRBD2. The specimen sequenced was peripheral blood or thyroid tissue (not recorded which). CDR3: CATSDPAGQHPTYEQYF. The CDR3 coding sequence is TGTGCCACCAGTGACCCAGCGGGGCAACATCCTACCTACGAGCAGTACTTC.